This TCR beta chain was identified in a study of blood T cell repertoires in COVID-19. Whole-study context: From T cells, B-cell-depleted T cells, or PBMCs came the material, which was cDNA or gDNA.

In the original processing: Reference gene primer amplification gave estimated nucleated cell counts. Data came from immunoSEQ multiplex PCR; TCRdb stores just in-frame clones and leaves some out. D and trimming were read from the DNA, whereas the V and J calls and clone size are those reported in that table. Of 100,000 to 150,000 clones in the sample, more than 70% are singletons; the top ten hold 3.2%. The CDR3 extends over 19 amino acids. The J segment lost 8 bases and the V segment lost 6 bases, leaving 20 bases of the junction unmatched. CDR1 and CDR2 from the germline V gene are MDHEN and SYDVKM. Patients in Seattle were enrolled during active infection, then followed longitudinally.

The clonotype originates from a woman at least 80 years old with COVID-19, enrolled during active disease. The J gene is TRBJ2-1, the V gene TRBV28; 12 nucleotides match TRBD2. Sequencing was carried out using peripheral blood. In nucleotides, the CDR3 is TGTGCCAGCAGGGATAGAGGGCTAGCGGGAGGGCCGAGGAAAGATGAGCAGTTCTTC. Protein sequence: CASRDRGLAGGPRKDEQFF. Variable domain in full (rest from reference TRBV28 and TRBJ2-1): DVKVTQSSRYLVKRTGEKVFLECVQDMDHENMFWYRQDPGLGLRLIYFSYDVKMKEKGDIPEGYSVSREKKERFSLILESASTNQTSMYLCASRDRGLAGGPRKDEQFFGPGTRLTVL.